The source of this T cell receptor (beta chain) is a study of type 1 regulatory T cells. As for the study in general: This in vitro CD4 product, T-allo10, is enriched for Tr1 cells and alloantigen-specific.

TCRdb re-analysed the reads in MiXCR, keeping a single row per CDR3 protein. The data contain about 68,000 distinct CDR3 sequences, around 68% of them singletons. As for this clonotype: Its target is unknown.

With 0 bases removed from V and 4 bases from J, the gap between germline ends came to 8 bases. The CDR3 is made up of 14 amino acids. Germline V lookup: CDR1 LNHNV, CDR2 YYDKDF (reference sequence). T-allo10 cells from the graft donor were described as anergic, host-alloantigen-specific, and alloantigen-specific suppressors. The sequencing sample was made of cultured T cells, either the whole culture or a sorted T cell fraction (not recorded which). Subset given: Tr1-enriched cell product generated in vitro against host alloantigens. The receptor's source is a human donor in good health. The chain carries TRBV15 and TRBJ2-3; possible D gene TRBD2, 5 bases. The CDR3 protein is CATSRDTGADTQYF. As DNA, the CDR3 is TGTGCCACCAGCAGAGATACCGGGGCAGATACGCAGTATTTT.